Included here is one T cell receptor beta chain sequence, with context. The antigen it binds to is not known. Nothing much larger sits one base from this clone, and base qualities are not available. Reading from cysteine to phenylalanine, the CDR3 counts 16 amino acids. The retained sequence is limited to the CDR3, 48 bases, with the frame set at the first base. V is trimmed back by 2 bases and J by 4 bases, and the junction contains 10 bases that no gene match accounts for. From the germline V gene, CDR1 is SNHLY and CDR2 is FYNNEI. This record comes from a study of identifying expanded T cells in peripheral blood (dated 2019 in TCRdb). About the full investigation: Technical replicates were generated by sequencing separate aliquots of the same genomic DNA pool, with four replicates compared pairwise. Overall study results and their limits: The beta-binomial model significantly reduced the number of clones called differentially abundant and the false-positive rate across all healthy-donor time intervals. The binomial model flagged approximately 1.2 differentially abundant clones between technical replicates but about 15 over around two weeks and 19 over four weeks. The authors expected that over much longer intervals, such as months to years, biological variance in healthy repertoires might increase even further. Across all healthy donors, variance in clone template counts between roughly 2-week samples was found to increase significantly with total template count.

During the collection period, no immune events, such as infections, were documented for the healthy donors. Healthy-donor blood repertoires served as a training cohort to calibrate time-dependent variance in a beta-binomial model of T-cell clone differential abundance. The training cohort comprised about ten healthy donors, 3 female and 7 male. The donors were between roughly 25 and 65 years old, with an average age of approximately 47 years. Obtained from a commercial supplier, whole blood was collected from each healthy donor at three time points set about two weeks apart. Genomic DNA was extracted from unsorted whole blood for immunosequencing. TCRbeta CDR3 regions were profiled by bias-controlled multiplex PCR amplification of genomic DNA with the immunoSEQ Assay. The source study handled its data this way. To quantify the absolute abundance of each unique TCRbeta CDR3 region, the sequences were collapsed and filtered. Differential abundance was assessed using a binomial (Fisher-equivalent) model and a beta-binomial model in which time-dependent variance fitted from healthy donors was added. Clones with fewer than 5 combined templates were excluded, and clones with Benjamini-Hochberg FDR below 0.01 were called differentially abundant. The form v = (b*log(k)+a)^2 was used to model beta-binomial variance as a function of total template count across the two samples. Held by TCRdb, this immuneACCESS table contains in-frame sequences only and omits some clones. Under half of the omission traces to an unresolved V gene where checked; the cause of the rest is unknown. V and J calls and clone size come straight from that table; D and trimming were deduced from the DNA. The sample contains around 57,000 clones, 80% to 90% of them found a single time. The ten largest clones represent just over 4.5% of the sample.

The chain is encoded by TRBV2 joined to TRBJ1-2, with TRBD1 identical over 7 junction bases. This sequence was found in a person between 18 and 70 years old in good health. Source material: blood. In nucleotide form, the sequence is TGTGCCAGCAGTGAAACCAAAGGGGGCATGGGCTATGGCTACACCTTC. Its translation reads: CASSETKGGMGYGYTF.